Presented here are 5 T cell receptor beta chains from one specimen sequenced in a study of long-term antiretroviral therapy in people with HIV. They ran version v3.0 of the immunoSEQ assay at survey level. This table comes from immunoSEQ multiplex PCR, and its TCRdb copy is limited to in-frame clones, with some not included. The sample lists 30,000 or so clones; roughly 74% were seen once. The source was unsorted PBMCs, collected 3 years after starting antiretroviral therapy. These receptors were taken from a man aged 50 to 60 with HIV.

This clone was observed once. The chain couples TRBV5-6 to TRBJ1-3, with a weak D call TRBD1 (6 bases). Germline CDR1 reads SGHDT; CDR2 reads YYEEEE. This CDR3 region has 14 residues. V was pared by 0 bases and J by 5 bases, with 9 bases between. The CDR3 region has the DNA TGTGCCAGCAGCTTGGGTGGGGGCCGAAACACCATATATTTT. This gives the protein CASSLGGGRNTIYF.

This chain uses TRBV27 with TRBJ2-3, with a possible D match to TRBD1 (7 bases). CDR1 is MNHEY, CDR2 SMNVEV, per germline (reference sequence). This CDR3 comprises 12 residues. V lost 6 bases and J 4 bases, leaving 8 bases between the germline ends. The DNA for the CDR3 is TGTGCCAGCAGCAGGGGGGCAGATACGCAGTATTTT. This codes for CASSRGADTQYF.

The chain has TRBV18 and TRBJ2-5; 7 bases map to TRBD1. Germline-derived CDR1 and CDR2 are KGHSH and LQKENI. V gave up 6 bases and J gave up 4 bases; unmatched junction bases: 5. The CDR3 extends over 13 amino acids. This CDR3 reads CASSVGGVETQYF. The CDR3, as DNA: TGTGCCAGCTCCGTAGGGGGCGTAGAGACCCAGTACTTC.

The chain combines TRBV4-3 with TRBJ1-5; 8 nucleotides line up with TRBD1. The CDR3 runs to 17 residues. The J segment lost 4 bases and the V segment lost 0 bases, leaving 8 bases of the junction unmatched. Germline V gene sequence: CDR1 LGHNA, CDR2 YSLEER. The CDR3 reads CASSQDWAGGSNQPQHF. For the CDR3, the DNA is TGCGCCAGCAGCCAAGATTGGGCAGGGGGCTCAAATCAGCCCCAGCATTTT.

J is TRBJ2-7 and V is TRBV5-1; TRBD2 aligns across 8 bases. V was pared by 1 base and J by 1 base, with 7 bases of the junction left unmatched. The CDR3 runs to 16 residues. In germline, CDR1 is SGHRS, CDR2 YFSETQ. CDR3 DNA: TGCGCCAGCAGCTTGCAGCCCGGGAGGGGTTCCTACGAGCAGTACTTC. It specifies CASSLQPGRGSYEQYF.